The source of this T cell receptor (beta chain) is a study of beta chain features in type 1 diabetes. V trimming: 6 bases; J trimming: 7 bases; junction bases outside the gene matches: 5. The CDR3 sequence is 14 residues long. Germline values: CDR1 MNHEY, CDR2 SMNVEV (reference sequence). This clone was detected only a few times. Antigen specificity is unknown. The entirety of the isolated RNA underwent reverse transcription, so expressed TCRB transcripts were sequenced. Here immunoSEQ multiplex PCR was the method, and the copy in TCRdb shows in-frame clones only, minus some. The table lists some 180,000 clones, about 13% of them singletons. Study-wide results and limits: The question left open here concerned HLA type influencing TCRB rearrangement.

This clonotype originated in a young woman in good health. The chain has TRBV27 and TRBJ2-1; 11 bases match TRBD2. The sequenced sample was central memory CD4+ T cells from blood. CDR3 DNA sequence: TGTGCCAGCAGCCCGACTAGCGGGAAAAATGAGCAGTTCTTC. Translating gives CASSPTSGKNEQFF.